This entry describes one T cell receptor (beta chain). The assay was immunoSEQ multiplex PCR, and TCRdb's table has in-frame clones only and misses some. The profile shows around 95,000 clones, 92% of them singletons. The ends lost 0 bases at V and 4 bases at J; junction bases unmatched: 7. The CDR3 is 16 residues long. The germline V gene encodes CDR1 LNHNV and CDR2 YYDKDF (reference sequence). This sample is drawn from a study of T cell changes during pregnancy in multiple sclerosis. Sequencing used peripheral blood, obtained after pregnancy. This chain joins TRBV15 and TRBJ2-3; TRBD2 matches 7 bases. This clonotype was obtained from a female donor with multiple sclerosis, enrolled in a pregnancy study. The CDR3, as DNA: TGTGCCACCAGCAGAGACCGTCGGGGAGGGGCAGATACGCAGTATTTT. Translated, it gives CATSRDRRGGADTQYF.